This T cell receptor (beta chain) stems from a study of identical twins. This clonotype came up a few times. TCRdb re-called the 5' RACE reads through MiXCR, storing one row per CDR3 protein. The profile shows about 890,000 distinct CDR3 sequences, about 12% of them singletons. The CDR3 is made up of 15 amino acids. Trimming at V came to 0 bases and at J to 9 bases, leaving 6 bases not matched to a gene. Germline V gene data show CDR1 as MNHEY and CDR2 as SMNVEV (reference sequence). These sequences were also reported in another study, on yellow fever vaccine responses in identical twins.

The sample was PBMCs. This chain links TRBV27 with TRBJ1-5, with TRBD1 matching over 9 bases. This receptor was taken from a woman under 30 in good health. DNA for the CDR3: TGTGCCAGCAGTTTATCGGGACAGGGAGGTTTGCCCCAGCATTTT. Translation: CASSLSGQGGLPQHF.